These T cell receptor beta chains were read from a single sample in a study of blood T cell repertoires in COVID-19. Profiling relied on immunoSEQ multiplex PCR, and the TCRdb table lists in-frame clones only, not all of them. Here the sample spans approximately 210,000 clones, 82% being singletons. The specimen was peripheral blood. These receptors all stem from a woman of 80 years or more with acute or convalescent COVID-19. Each CDR3 is given with its conserved first and last residue. D genes are given only for firm matches. Clone size appears in some rows only: once, few, many, or a class for an expanded clone.

>TRBJ2-7|15|TRBV4-1|TRBD1|few
TGCGCCAGCAGCCAAGGGGGACAGGATAGGCACGAGCAGTACTTC
CASSQGGQDRHEQYF
>TRBJ2-7|17|TRBV20-1|TRBD2|.
TGCAGTGCTAGTTTCCTAGGTGGGGGGACTACCTCCTACGAGCAGTACTTC
CSASFLGGGTTSYEQYF
>TRBJ2-7|18|TRBV7-2|TRBD2|.
TGTGCCAGCAGTCGACAGGGGCAGGCTAGCGGGGGGCCCTACGAGCAGTACTTC
CASSRQGQASGGPYEQYF
>TRBJ1-2|13|TRBV7-9|.|.
TGTGCCAGCAGCCCCGCAGGGGTTTATGGCTACACCTTC
CASSPAGVYGYTF
>TRBJ2-5|17|TRBV9|.|.
TGTGCCAGCAGCGGTACTCGCTCCGGGGAAAACCAAGAGACCCAGTACTTC
CASSGTRSGENQETQYF
>TRBJ1-1|14|TRBV11-2|.|.
TGTGCCAGCAGTAGTGAGCGTGGGGGGATTGAAGCTTTCTTT
CASSSERGGIEAFF
>TRBJ1-4|15|TRBV5-1|.|.
TGCGCCAGCAGCTTCGCGGCGGTGGTTAATGAAAAACTGTTTTTT
CASSFAAVVNEKLFF
>TRBJ1-6|16|TRBV10-3|.|few
TGTGCCATCAGTGAGTCGGGGCAGGCTTATAATTCACCCCTCCACTTT
CAISESGQAYNSPLHF
>TRBJ1-3|16|TRBV10-3|TRBD1|.
TGTGCCATCAGTGAGTTCACAGGGGTCTCTGGAAACACCATATATTTT
CAISEFTGVSGNTIYF
>TRBJ2-7|15|TRBV24-1|TRBD1|.
TGTGCCACCAGTGATCACAGGGGGGCCCCTTCCGAGCAGTACTTC
CATSDHRGAPSEQYF
>TRBJ2-3|16|TRBV5-8|.|.
TGTGCCAGCAGCTTGTTGAGAACCACTAGCACAGATACGCAGTATTTT
CASSLLRTTSTDTQYF
>TRBJ1-6|16|TRBV4-1|.|.
TGCGCCAGCAGCCAAGTTTCCGGTAGGGGTAATTCACCCCTCCACTTT
CASSQVSGRGNSPLHF
>TRBJ2-1|13|TRBV6-5|TRBD1|.
TGTGCCAGCAGCCTAAAGACAGGGAATGAGCAGTTCTTC
CASSLKTGNEQFF
>TRBJ1-6|16|TRBV2|.|.
TGTGCCAGCAGTGAATTCGGGAGCTCCTATAATTCACCCCTCCACTTT
CASSEFGSSYNSPLHF
>TRBJ1-4|13|TRBV30|.|.
TGTGCCTGGAGTGTAGTGGAGGCTGAAAAACTGTTTTTT
CAWSVVEAEKLFF
>TRBJ1-1|12|TRBV7-8|.|.
TGTGCCAGCAGTGGGGACTCTAATGAAGCTTTCTTT
CASSGDSNEAFF
>TRBJ1-1|13|TRBV28|.|.
TGTGCCAGCAGTTTTGCGGGTAACACTGAAGCTTTCTTT
CASSFAGNTEAFF
>TRBJ2-7|13|TRBV25-1|TRBD2|few
TGTGCCAGCCATCTAAGGGAGGGATCCGAGCAGTACTTC
CASHLREGSEQYF
>TRBJ1-2|13|TRBV9|.|.
TGTGCCAGCAGCGACACCCCAGGGTATGGCTACACCTTC
CASSDTPGYGYTF
>TRBJ1-1|13|TRBV6-1|.|.
TGTGCCAGCAGTGAAGGGGCACCCGGTGAAGCTTTCTTT
CASSEGAPGEAFF
>TRBJ1-5|15|TRBV28|.|few
TGTGCCAGCAGTTTAACAGGGTCTTCCAATCAGCCCCAGCATTTT
CASSLTGSSNQPQHF
>TRBJ1-6|13|TRBV28|.|.
TGTGCCAGCGGAAGAGGGATTAATTCACCCCTCCACTTT
CASGRGINSPLHF
>TRBJ1-1|13|TRBV7-3|.|.
TGTGCCAGCAGCTTAGGGAGCAACACTGAAGCTTTCTTT
CASSLGSNTEAFF
>TRBJ1-6|19|TRBV6-2/TRBV6-3|.|.
TGTGCCAGCAGTGACAGCCTACAGCTATCCAGCTCCTATAATTCACCCCTCCACTTT
CASSDSLQLSSSYNSPLHF
>TRBJ1-1|13|TRBV10-1|.|.
TGCGCCACCGGGAGGGGGGCGCGTCGTGAAGCTTTCTTT
CATGRGARREAFF
>TRBJ2-5|14|TRBV7-9|.|.
TGTGCCAGCAGCTTAGAGGCAGCGCAAGAGACCCAGTACTTC
CASSLEAAQETQYF
>TRBJ1-3|17|TRBV3-1/TRBV3-2|.|.
TGTGCCAGCAGCCAAGAAGGTTGGGCCTTCTCTGGAAACACCATATATTTT
CASSQEGWAFSGNTIYF
>TRBJ1-2|14|TRBV9|.|.
TGTGCCAGCAGCGGCGCGGAGGCCAGGTATGGCTACACCTTC
CASSGAEARYGYTF
>TRBJ2-1|14|TRBV28|TRBD1|.
TGTGCCAGCAGAACAGGGGGAAATTACAATGAGCAGTTCTTC
CASRTGGNYNEQFF
>TRBJ1-2|11|TRBV30|.|.
TGTGCCTGGACGGCGGCTTATGGCTACACCTTC
CAWTAAYGYTF
>TRBJ1-6|17|TRBV5-1|.|.
TGCGCCAGCAGACCGAACCCGGACAGTTCCTATAATTCACCCCTCCACTTT
CASRPNPDSSYNSPLHF
>TRBJ2-5|14|TRBV7-2|.|.
TGTGCCAGCAGCCACAGGCGTACGGACGAGACCCAGTACTTC
CASSHRRTDETQYF
>TRBJ1-1|14|TRBV29-1|.|.
TGCAGCGTAGCGTGGGGGCAGGTGAACACTGAAGCTTTCTTT
CSVAWGQVNTEAFF
>TRBJ1-4|13|TRBV10-2|.|.
TGCGCCAGCACAGTGGGGGGGAATGAAAAACTGTTTTTT
CASTVGGNEKLFF
>TRBJ1-1|12|TRBV6-5|.|.
TGTGCCAGCAGTTACCCAGGGACATCGGCTTTCTTT
CASSYPGTSAFF
>TRBJ1-2|13|TRBV28|TRBD1|.
TGTGCCAGCAGCCCGACAGGGTTGGCTGGCTACACCTTC
CASSPTGLAGYTF
>TRBJ2-1|15|TRBV4-1|.|.
TGCGCCAGCAGCCCCCGGGGGGACAACTACAATGAGCAGTTCTTC
CASSPRGDNYNEQFF
>TRBJ2-2|14|TRBV3-1/TRBV3-2|TRBD1|.
TGTGCCAGCAGCGACAGGGGGAGCACCGGGGAGCTGTTTTTT
CASSDRGSTGELFF
>TRBJ2-3|13|TRBV7-3|.|.
TGTGCCAGCAGCTTGGAGACGTGGGATACGCAGTATTTT
CASSLETWDTQYF
>TRBJ1-1|17|TRBV28|.|.
TGTGCCAGCAGTTTGCGACAGCTCGTGCCCTTGAACACTGAAGCTTTCTTT
CASSLRQLVPLNTEAFF
>TRBJ1-2|14|TRBV3-1/TRBV3-2|.|.
TGTGCCAGCAGCCACGGGGAGGGGGACTATGGCTACACCTTC
CASSHGEGDYGYTF
>TRBJ1-2|16|TRBV5-1|TRBD1|few
TGCGCCAGCAGCCCCGGTTCGACAGGGCAGGGCTATGGCTACACCTTC
CASSPGSTGQGYGYTF
>TRBJ2-7|14|TRBV20-1|.|.
TGCAGTGCTAGTGTCGGGGGTCTTTCCTACGAGCAGTACTTC
CSASVGGLSYEQYF